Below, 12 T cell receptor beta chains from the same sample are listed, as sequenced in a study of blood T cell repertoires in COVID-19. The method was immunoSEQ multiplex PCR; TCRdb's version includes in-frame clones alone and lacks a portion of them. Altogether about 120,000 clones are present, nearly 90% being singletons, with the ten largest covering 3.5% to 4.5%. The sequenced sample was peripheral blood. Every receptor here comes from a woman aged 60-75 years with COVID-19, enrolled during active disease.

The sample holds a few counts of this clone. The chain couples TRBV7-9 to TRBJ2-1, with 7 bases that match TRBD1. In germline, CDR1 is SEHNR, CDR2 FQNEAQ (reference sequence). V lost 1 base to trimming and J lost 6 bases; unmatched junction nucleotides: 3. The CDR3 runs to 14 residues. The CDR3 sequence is CASSLDPGGNEQFF. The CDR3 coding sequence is TGTGCCAGCAGCTTAGACCCAGGGGGCAATGAGCAGTTCTTC. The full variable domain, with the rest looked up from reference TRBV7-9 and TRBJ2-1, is DTGVSQNPRHKITKRGQNVTFRCDPISEHNRLYWYRQTLGQGPEFLTYFQNEAQLEKSRLLSDRFSAERPKGSFSTLEIQRTEQGDSAMYLCASSLDPGGNEQFFGPGTRLTVL.

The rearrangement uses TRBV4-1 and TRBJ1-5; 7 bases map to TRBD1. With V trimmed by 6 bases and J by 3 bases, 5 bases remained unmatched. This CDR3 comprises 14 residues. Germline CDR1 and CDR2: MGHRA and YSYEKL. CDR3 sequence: CASSRQGTNQPQHF. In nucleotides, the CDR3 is TGCGCCAGCAGTCGACAGGGAACCAATCAGCCCCAGCATTTT.

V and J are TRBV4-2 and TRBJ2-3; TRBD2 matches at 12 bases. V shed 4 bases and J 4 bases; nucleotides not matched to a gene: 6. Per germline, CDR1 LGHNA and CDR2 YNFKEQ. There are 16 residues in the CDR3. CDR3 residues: CASSPTSGGGADTQYF. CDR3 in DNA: TGTGCCAGCAGCCCGACTAGCGGGGGTGGGGCAGATACGCAGTATTTT.

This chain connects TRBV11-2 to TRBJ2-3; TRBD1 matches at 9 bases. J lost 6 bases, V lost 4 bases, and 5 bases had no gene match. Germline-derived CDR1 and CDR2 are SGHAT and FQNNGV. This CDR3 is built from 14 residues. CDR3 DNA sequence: TGTGCCAGCAGCTCAACAGGGGGCCTCGATACGCAGTATTTT. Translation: CASSSTGGLDTQYF.

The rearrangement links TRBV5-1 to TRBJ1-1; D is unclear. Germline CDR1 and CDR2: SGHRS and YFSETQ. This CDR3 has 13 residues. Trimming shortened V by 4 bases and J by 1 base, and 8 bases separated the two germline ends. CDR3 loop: CASSPVWNTEAFF. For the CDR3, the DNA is TGCGCCAGCAGCCCCGTCTGGAACACTGAAGCTTTCTTT.

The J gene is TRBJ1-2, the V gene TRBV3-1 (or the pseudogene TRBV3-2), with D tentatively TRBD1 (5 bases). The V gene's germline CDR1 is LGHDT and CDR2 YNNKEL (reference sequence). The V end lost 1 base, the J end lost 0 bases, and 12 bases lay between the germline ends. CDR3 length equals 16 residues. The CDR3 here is CASSQAGVGSNYGYTF. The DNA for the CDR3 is TGTGCCAGCAGCCAAGCGGGGGTCGGATCTAACTATGGCTACACCTTC.

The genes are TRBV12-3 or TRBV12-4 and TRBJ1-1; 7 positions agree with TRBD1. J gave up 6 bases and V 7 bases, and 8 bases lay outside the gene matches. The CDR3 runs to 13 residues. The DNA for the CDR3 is TGTGCCAGCATCCAAACAGGGGTACCTGAAGCTTTCTTT. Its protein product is CASIQTGVPEAFF.

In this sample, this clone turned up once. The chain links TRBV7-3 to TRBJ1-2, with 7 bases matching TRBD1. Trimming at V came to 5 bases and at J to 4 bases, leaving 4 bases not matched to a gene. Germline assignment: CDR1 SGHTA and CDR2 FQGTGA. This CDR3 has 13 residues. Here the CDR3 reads CASSQGGIYGYTF. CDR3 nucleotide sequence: TGTGCCAGCAGCCAAGGGGGCATCTATGGCTACACCTTC.

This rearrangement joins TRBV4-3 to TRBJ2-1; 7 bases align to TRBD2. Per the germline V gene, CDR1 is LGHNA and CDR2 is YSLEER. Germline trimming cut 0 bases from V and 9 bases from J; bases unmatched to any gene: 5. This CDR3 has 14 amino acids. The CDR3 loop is CASSQDLRTSEQFF. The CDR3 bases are TGCGCCAGCAGCCAAGATCTCCGGACTAGTGAGCAGTTCTTC.

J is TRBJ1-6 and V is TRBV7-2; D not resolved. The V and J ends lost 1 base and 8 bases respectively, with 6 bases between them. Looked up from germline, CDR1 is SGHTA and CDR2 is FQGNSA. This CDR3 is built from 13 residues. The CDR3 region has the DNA TGTGCCAGCAGCTTAGGTCCGGATTCACCCCTCCACTTT. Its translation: CASSLGPDSPLHF.

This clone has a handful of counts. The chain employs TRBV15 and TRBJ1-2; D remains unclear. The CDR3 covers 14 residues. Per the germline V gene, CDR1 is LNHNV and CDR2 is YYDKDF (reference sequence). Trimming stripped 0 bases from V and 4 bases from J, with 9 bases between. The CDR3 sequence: CATSRDGGLYGYTF. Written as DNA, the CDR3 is TGTGCCACCAGCAGAGATGGCGGCCTCTATGGCTACACCTTC.

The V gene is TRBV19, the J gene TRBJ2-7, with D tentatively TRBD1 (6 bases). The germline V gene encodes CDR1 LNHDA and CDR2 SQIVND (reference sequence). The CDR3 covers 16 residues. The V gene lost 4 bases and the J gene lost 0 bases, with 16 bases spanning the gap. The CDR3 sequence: CASSTQQGSFSYEQYF. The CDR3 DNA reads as TGTGCCAGTAGTACACAACAGGGTAGCTTCTCCTACGAGCAGTACTTC.